These 24 T cell receptor beta chains were all obtained from the same sample, sequenced in a study of control samples from healthy donors and cancer patients. Data came from immunoSEQ multiplex PCR; TCRdb stores just in-frame clones and leaves some out. The data contain about 110,000 clones, approximately 90% of them seen just once; the ten biggest clones take up 15% to 20%. Sequenced: blood. The origin of the receptors is a woman in her 50s in good health.

The J gene is TRBJ2-1, the V gene TRBV30; D tentatively reads TRBD1 or TRBD2 (6 bases each). Trimming removed 3 bases at V and 10 bases at J, with 13 bases between. Germline V gene data show CDR1 as GTSNPN and CDR2 as SVGIG (reference sequence). CDR3 length: 12 residues. CDR3 sequence: CAWSMMGGEQFF. The CDR3 DNA reads as TGTGCCTGGAGCATGATGGGGGGCGAGCAGTTCTTC.

This chain uses TRBV7-9 with TRBJ2-3; 9 nucleotides agree with TRBD1. Germline V lookup: CDR1 SEHNR, CDR2 FQNEAQ (reference sequence). The CDR3 contains 15 residues. V was clipped by 5 bases and J by 2 bases; unmatched bases: 5. Written as DNA, the CDR3 is TGTGCCAGCAGCATACAGGGGGCGCACACAGATACGCAGTATTTT. This codes for CASSIQGAHTDTQYF.

Written as DNA, the CDR3 is TGCGCCAGCAGCCAAGATCCCCCACTACAGGGGGCAGGCACTGAAGCTTTCTTT. Protein product: CASSQDPPLQGAGTEAFF. The rearrangement links TRBV4-1 to TRBJ1-1; 9 nucleotides line up with TRBD1. The CDR3 consists of 18 residues. V trimming: 0 bases; J trimming: 4 bases; junction bases outside the gene matches: 12. The germline V gene has CDR1 MGHRA and CDR2 YSYEKL.

V gene TRBV7-3 combines with J gene TRBJ1-6, with 9 nucleotides matching TRBD1. The CDR3 extends over 13 amino acids. The V and J ends lost 8 bases and 10 bases, in that order; junction bases with no gene match: 6. Germline assignment: CDR1 SGHTA and CDR2 FQGTGA. The CDR3 DNA reads TGTGCCAGCTCACAGGGGGCGAACTCACCCCTCCACTTT. It is translated as CASSQGANSPLHF.

The genes are TRBV7-2 and TRBJ1-5; no definite D call. The CDR3 sequence is 15 residues long. CDR1 and CDR2 (germline): SGHTA, FQGNSA. Trimming stripped 1 base from V and 4 bases from J, with 11 bases between. CDR3 DNA: TGTGCCAGCAGCTTAGGGACCAGACTGAATCAGCCCCAGCATTTT. Residues: CASSLGTRLNQPQHF.

The chain recombines TRBV30 with TRBJ2-4, with a possible D match to TRBD1 (5 bases). V lost 0 bases, J lost 0 bases, and 12 bases lay in between. Germline loops: CDR1 GTSNPN, CDR2 SVGIG (reference sequence). The length of the CDR3 is 16 residues. CDR3 nucleotide sequence: TGTGCCTGGAGTGTACCGACAGTCGGAGCCAAAAACATTCAGTACTTC. Protein sequence: CAWSVPTVGAKNIQYF.

The chain recombines TRBV6-6 with TRBJ2-7; tentative D call: TRBD2 (5 bases). The CDR3 spans 16 residues. The germline V and J ends were trimmed by 0 bases and 0 bases, with 12 bases remaining between them. Germline loops: CDR1 MNHNY, CDR2 SVGAGI (reference sequence). The CDR3 DNA follows: TGTGCCAGCAGTTACTCTTTAACGGGGAGCTCCTACGAGCAGTACTTC. It codes for CASSYSLTGSSYEQYF.

This clone was seen a single time. The chain carries TRBV25-1 and TRBJ2-3; 8 bases match TRBD1. Trimming removed 3 bases from V and 4 bases from J; junction bases left unmatched: 15. Germline lookup yields CDR1 MGHDK and CDR2 SYGVNS. The CDR3 covers 18 residues. CDR3 DNA: TGTGCCAGCAGTGATTCACCCCAGGGGGCGCGGCGGTCAGATACGCAGTATTTT. The encoded protein is CASSDSPQGARRSDTQYF.

This sequence joins TRBV27 and TRBJ2-3; 7 bases agree with TRBD2. V dropped 8 bases and J dropped 4; count of bases not matched to a gene: 18. Germline V lookup: CDR1 MNHEY, CDR2 SMNVEV (reference sequence). There are 17 residues in the CDR3. The CDR3, as DNA: TGTGCCAGCCGTCCGGGGGGAGGGTTTATTCAAGCAGATACGCAGTATTTT. Translation gives CASRPGGGFIQADTQYF.

This chain joins TRBV19 and TRBJ2-4; 7 nucleotides agree with TRBD2. The junction had 21 bases not matched to a gene; V was cut back by 7 bases and J by 6 bases. Germline CDR1 LNHDA, CDR2 SQIVND (reference sequence). The CDR3 has 18 residues. CDR3 in DNA: TGTGCCAGTACCACCGGGGGAGTAGCCGGGGGAGGGTTAAACATTCAGTACTTC. The encoded protein is CASTTGGVAGGGLNIQYF.

The rearrangement links TRBV5-5 to TRBJ1-5, with no clear D. The V and J ends lost 2 bases and 1 base respectively, with 19 bases between them. Germline CDR1 reads SGHKS; CDR2 reads YYEKEE (reference sequence). CDR3 length: 18 residues. CDR3 coding DNA: TGTGCCAGCAGCTTAGTTTATGGTCTGGCTCGGAGCAATCAGCCCCAGCATTTT. Its protein is CASSLVYGLARSNQPQHF.

V is TRBV7-9 and J is TRBJ2-7, with D perhaps given as TRBD1 or TRBD2 (5 bases each). The V gene's germline CDR1 is SEHNR and CDR2 FQNEAQ (reference sequence). Trimming stripped 5 bases from V and 2 bases from J, with 22 bases between. CDR3 length: 17 amino acids. The DNA of the CDR3 is TGTGCCAGCAGCCAAACCCTGACGGGGCCGAAAACCTACGAGCAGTACTTC. Translation: CASSQTLTGPKTYEQYF.

The chain combines TRBV7-9 with TRBJ2-1, with 8 bases that match TRBD1. J gave up 4 bases and V 4 bases, and 9 bases lay outside the gene matches. The CDR3 totals 16 residues. Germline CDR1 SEHNR, CDR2 FQNEAQ (reference sequence). CDR3 sequence: CASSSWTGKEYNEQFF. DNA of the CDR3: TGTGCCAGCAGCTCCTGGACAGGGAAAGAATACAATGAGCAGTTCTTC. The full variable domain, its missing parts supplied by reference TRBV7-9 and TRBJ2-1, is DTGVSQNPRHKITKRGQNVTFRCDPISEHNRLYWYRQTLGQGPEFLTYFQNEAQLEKSRLLSDRFSAERPKGSFSTLEIQRTEQGDSAMYLCASSSWTGKEYNEQFFGPGTRLTVL.

The gene calls are TRBV2 and TRBJ2-1; 8 bases are a match to TRBD1. Trimming cost V 0 bases and J 6 bases; bases outside gene matches: 7. Looked up from germline, CDR1 is SNHLY and CDR2 is FYNNEI. The CDR3 consists of 16 residues. The CDR3 reads CASSEALGQGVNEQFF. The DNA for the CDR3 is TGTGCCAGCAGTGAAGCGCTCGGACAGGGAGTCAATGAGCAGTTCTTC.

This chain joins TRBV20-1 and TRBJ2-1, with D perhaps assigned TRBD1 or TRBD2 (5 bases each). CDR1 is DFQATT and CDR2 is SNEGSKA in the germline V gene (reference sequence). This CDR3 has 11 amino acids. V lost 4 bases and J 8 bases, leaving 9 bases between the germline ends. The CDR3 protein is CSANRGYEQFF. CDR3 sequence (DNA): TGCAGTGCTAACCGGGGCTATGAGCAGTTCTTC.

This clone was observed a handful of times. This chain links TRBV28 with TRBJ2-7; possible D gene TRBD1, 6 bases. The CDR3 spans 14 residues. The ends were cut back, 6 bases at V and 2 bases at J, with 14 bases in the middle. Germline CDR1 reads MDHEN; CDR2 reads SYDVKM. The chain's CDR3 is CASRPGTLPYEQYV. For the CDR3, the DNA is TGTGCCAGCAGGCCCGGGACACTACCCTACGAGCAGTACGTC.

The J gene is TRBJ2-7, the V gene TRBV2; D possibly corresponds to TRBD2 (5 bases). The germline CDR1 and CDR2 sequences are SNHLY and FYNNEI. This CDR3 spans 15 amino acids. Trimming left V 9 bases short and J 3 bases short, with 21 bases between. CDR3 in amino acids: CARRDYRATHYEQYF. For the CDR3, the DNA is TGTGCCAGAAGAGACTACCGGGCCACCCACTACGAGCAGTACTTC. The variable domain in full, completed from reference TRBV2 and TRBJ2-7, reads EPEVTQTPSHQVTQMGQEVILRCVPISNHLYFYWYRQILGQKVEFLVSFYNNEISEKSEIFDDQFSVERPDGSNFTLKIRSTKLEDSAMYFCARRDYRATHYEQYFGPGTRLTVT.

The V and J genes are TRBV6-6 and TRBJ2-7; perhaps TRBD2 as D (6 bases). CDR1 and CDR2 (germline): MNHNY, SVGAGI (reference sequence). The CDR3 covers 13 residues. Trimming took 7 bases from V and 4 from J, leaving 14 bases between them. The CDR3 loop is CASTGRGAYEQYF. The CDR3 nucleotides are TGTGCCAGCACGGGGCGGGGAGCTTACGAGCAGTACTTC.

This chain connects TRBV9 to TRBJ1-6; no clear D gene. Germline V gene sequence: CDR1 SGDLS, CDR2 YYNGEE. V was pared by 3 bases and J by 2 bases, with 9 bases between. The CDR3 runs 15 residues. The CDR3 loop is CASSDKAAYNSPLHF. The CDR3 coding sequence is TGTGCCAGCAGCGATAAGGCGGCCTATAATTCACCCCTCCACTTT.

The chain carries TRBV9 and TRBJ2-5; D may be TRBD1 (7 bases). Germline values: CDR1 SGDLS, CDR2 YYNGEE. This CDR3 has 15 residues. V lost 4 bases to trimming and J lost 5 bases, with 18 bases between them. The CDR3: CASSPRGDLVETQYF. The CDR3, as DNA: TGTGCCAGCAGCCCCAGGGGGGATTTGGTGGAGACCCAGTACTTC.

The J gene is TRBJ2-7, the V gene TRBV18; 13 nucleotides match TRBD2. J gave up 2 bases and V 3 bases, and 7 bases lay outside the gene matches. CDR1 and CDR2 from the germline V gene are KGHSH and LQKENI. This CDR3 is 17 amino acids long. CDR3 protein: CASSPELAGGLAYEQYF. The CDR3 nucleotides are TGTGCCAGCTCACCGGAACTAGCGGGGGGGCTCGCCTACGAGCAGTACTTC.

This chain uses TRBV7-2 with TRBJ2-5; D is unresolved. The V gene lost 7 bases and the J gene lost 1 base, with 10 bases spanning the gap. Germline loops: CDR1 SGHTA, CDR2 FQGNSA. CDR3 length: 13 amino acids. The CDR3: CASTERPQETQYF. The CDR3 DNA follows: TGTGCCAGCACCGAAAGGCCCCAAGAGACCCAGTACTTC.

This clone was observed a handful of times. DNA of the CDR3: TGTGCCAGCAGCTTCTCCGGGACAGGGAACACCGGGGAGCTGTTTTTT. Residues: CASSFSGTGNTGELFF. The chain is built from TRBV7-3 and TRBJ2-2; 8 bases match TRBD1. Germline CDR1 reads SGHTA; CDR2 reads FQGTGA. V was pared by 3 bases and J by 1 base, with 4 bases of the junction left unmatched. The CDR3 runs 16 residues.

The chain joins TRBV5-6 to TRBJ1-1; D gene ambiguous. Germline V gene data show CDR1 as SGHDT and CDR2 as YYEEEE. V was pared by 6 bases and J by 6 bases, with 18 bases between. CDR3 length: 14 residues. The CDR3: CASTPRRVWAEAFF. The CDR3 coding sequence is TGTGCCAGCACCCCCCGGCGGGTTTGGGCTGAAGCTTTCTTT.